These 31 T cell receptor beta chains share one sample of origin, sequenced in a study of T cell changes during pregnancy in multiple sclerosis. TCRdb's copy holds only in-frame clones and misses some; the assay was immunoSEQ multiplex PCR. This sample has more than 55,000 clones, with more than 85% found just once. The sample here was peripheral blood, taken in the first trimester of pregnancy. Every receptor here comes from a female donor in good health, enrolled as a control in a pregnancy study.

This clone was seen a single time. This rearrangement joins TRBV29-1 to TRBJ2-1, with D perhaps matching TRBD2 (6 bases). CDR1 and CDR2 from the germline V gene are SQVTM and ANQGSEA. Trimming stripped 0 bases from V and 5 bases from J, with 14 bases between. The CDR3 is made up of 15 amino acids. CDR3 amino acids: CSVEDRAGTNNEQFF. In DNA form, the CDR3 reads TGCAGCGTTGAAGATCGGGCGGGAACTAACAATGAGCAGTTCTTC.

This clone was seen just once. The rearrangement links TRBV6-1 to TRBJ2-3, with TRBD2 matching 7 bases. V shed 4 bases, J shed 0 bases, and the junction held 4 bases outside the gene matches. CDR1 and CDR2 (germline): MNHNS, SASEGT. The CDR3 is made up of 15 amino acids. CDR3 residues: CASSGQAGSTDTQYF. The CDR3, as DNA: TGTGCCAGCAGTGGTCAAGCGGGGAGCACAGATACGCAGTATTTT.

The J gene is TRBJ1-2, the V gene TRBV21-1. TRBV21-1 is a pseudogene locus. This CDR3 region has 17 residues. The CDR3 loop is CASSTISMAAPNYGYTF. The CDR3 nucleotides read TGTGCCAGCAGCACGATCTCAATGGCGGCCCCAAACTATGGCTACACCTTC.

This clone has just one count. This chain joins TRBV7-8 and TRBJ1-2; 8 nucleotides match TRBD1. This CDR3 is 17 amino acids long. The J segment lost 0 bases and the V segment lost 1 base, leaving 7 bases of the junction unmatched. Germline V gene lookup returns CDR1 SGHVS and CDR2 FQNEAQ. For the CDR3, the DNA is TGTGCCAGCAGCTTAGTCCATGACAGGGGTTCTAACTATGGCTACACCTTC. Its translation is CASSLVHDRGSNYGYTF.

This clone was picked up a small number of times. This chain joins TRBV6-5 and TRBJ2-1; 8 bases are shared with TRBD2. V gave up 5 bases and J gave up 7 bases; unmatched junction bases: 7. Germline CDR1 reads MNHEY; CDR2 reads SVGAGI. CDR3 length: 14 residues. The CDR3 DNA follows: TGTGCCAGCAGTACCGGGACTAGATTAAATGAGCAGTTCTTC. This gives the protein CASSTGTRLNEQFF.

V gene TRBV28 combines with J gene TRBJ2-2; 10 bases map to TRBD1. J gave up 3 bases and V 1 base, and 2 bases lay outside the gene matches. The length of the CDR3 is 16 residues. Germline V gene lookup returns CDR1 MDHEN and CDR2 SYDVKM. CDR3 residues: CASSLLGTGDTGELFF. The DNA for the CDR3 is TGTGCCAGCAGTTTATTGGGGACAGGGGACACCGGGGAGCTGTTTTTT.

Concerning this clone itself: The likely explanation is a read error, given a far larger clone one base away. This chain connects TRBV9 to TRBJ2-3; 9 nucleotides line up with TRBD2. The V segment lost 2 bases and the J segment 4 bases; nucleotides outside the gene matches: 5. The CDR3 totals 15 residues. Germline-derived CDR1 and CDR2 are SGDLS and YYNGEE. The CDR3, as DNA: TGTGCCAGCAGCGTGGCGGGAGGGACTTCAGATACGCAGTATTTT. Translating it yields CASSVAGGTSDTQYF.

V gene TRBV28 combines with J gene TRBJ1-4, with 7 bases fitting TRBD1. The CDR3 has 14 residues. J gave up 4 bases and V 5 bases, and 4 bases lay outside the gene matches. Germline V gives CDR1 MDHEN, CDR2 SYDVKM. DNA of the CDR3: TGTGCCAGCAGTCCGGGACAGAATAATGAAAAACTGTTTTTT. It encodes CASSPGQNNEKLFF.

CDR3 loop: CASTPDGGQSYEQYF. The CDR3 DNA sequence: TGTGCCAGCACCCCCGACGGGGGGCAATCCTACGAGCAGTACTTC. The V and J genes are TRBV5-4 and TRBJ2-7; D may be TRBD2 (7 bases). CDR1 and CDR2 from the germline V gene are SGHNT and YYREEE (reference sequence). V lost 6 bases, J lost 1 base, and 17 bases lay in between. This CDR3 is built from 15 residues.

V gene TRBV19 combines with J gene TRBJ2-7; TRBD2 might be the D (5 bases). Germline V gene lookup returns CDR1 LNHDA and CDR2 SQIVND (reference sequence). V was cut by 6 bases and J by 3 bases, with 18 bases left in between. The CDR3 contains 15 residues. CDR3 amino acids: CASSNLGGSYYEQYF. Written as DNA, the CDR3 is TGTGCCAGTAGCAACCTCGGAGGAAGTTACTACGAGCAGTACTTC.

The chain joins TRBV6-1 to TRBJ1-5, with 9 bases that match TRBD1. CDR1 and CDR2 (germline): MNHNS, SASEGT. Trimming cost V 1 base and J 6 bases; bases outside gene matches: 4. The CDR3 has 15 residues. CDR3 sequence (DNA): TGTGCCAGCAGTGAAGGGCGGGACAGGGCTCAGCCCCAGCATTTT. It yields the protein CASSEGRDRAQPQHF.

The J gene is TRBJ2-1, the V gene TRBV6-5; tentatively, D is TRBD2 (5 bases). Trimming took off 5 bases at V and 0 bases at J, with 5 bases between the two ends. The CDR3 contains 13 residues. Germline V gives CDR1 MNHEY, CDR2 SVGAGI. The CDR3 spells CASSGSSYNEQFF. CDR3 nucleotides: TGTGCCAGCAGTGGGAGCTCCTACAATGAGCAGTTCTTC.

This sequence joins TRBV27 and TRBJ2-6; the match to TRBD1 covers 8 bases. Trimming cost V 5 bases and J 1 base; bases outside gene matches: 7. Per the germline V gene, CDR1 is MNHEY and CDR2 is SMNVEV (reference sequence). The CDR3 spans 17 residues. CDR3 sequence: CASSPYGQGSGANVLTF. CDR3 bases: TGTGCCAGCAGTCCCTATGGACAGGGATCTGGGGCCAACGTCCTGACTTTC.

The chain is built from TRBV4-2 and TRBJ2-3, with TRBD2 matching 15 bases. The ends lost 5 bases at V and 6 bases at J; junction bases unmatched: 9. The CDR3 has 17 amino acids. Germline lookup yields CDR1 LGHNA and CDR2 YNFKEQ. The CDR3 nucleotides read TGTGCCAGCAGCTTCCGGACTAGCGGGAGGGCCACGGATACGCAGTATTTT. Translated, it gives CASSFRTSGRATDTQYF.

The chain couples TRBV27 to TRBJ2-7; no clear D. CDR3 length equals 14 residues. The germline V gene has CDR1 MNHEY and CDR2 SMNVEV (reference sequence). The V end was cut by 2 bases, the J end by 3 bases, with 11 bases between. CDR3 bases: TGTGCCAGCAGTTTAATAGGAGAAAGCTACGAGCAGTACTTC. It yields the protein CASSLIGESYEQYF.

The chain employs TRBV19 and TRBJ2-1; 8 bases align to TRBD1. CDR1 is LNHDA, CDR2 SQIVND, per germline (reference sequence). This CDR3 comprises 12 residues. Germline trimming cut 5 bases from V and 10 bases from J; bases unmatched to any gene: 4. The CDR3 DNA reads as TGTGCCAGTAGTTCGGACAGGGCGGAGCAGTTCTTC. Its protein is CASSSDRAEQFF.

Written as DNA, the CDR3 is TGTGCCAGCAGTTTTAAGGGGTCCTACGAGCAGTACTTC. Its protein is CASSFKGSYEQYF. The chain is built from TRBV28 and TRBJ2-7; TRBD1 is a possible D gene (5 bases). The ends were cut back, 3 bases at V and 1 base at J, with 7 bases in the middle. Germline V CDR1 and CDR2: MDHEN, SYDVKM. This CDR3 contains 13 residues.

The J gene is TRBJ2-3, the V gene TRBV13, with TRBD1 matching over 9 bases. The V and J ends lost 4 bases and 3 bases, in that order; junction bases with no gene match: 8. The CDR3 consists of 16 residues. The germline CDR1 and CDR2 sequences are PRHDT and FYEKMQ (reference sequence). The CDR3 nucleotides read TGTGCCAGCAGCTCGTTTGACAGGGGGATAACAGATACGCAGTATTTT. Amino acids: CASSSFDRGITDTQYF.

This chain uses TRBV6-1 with TRBJ2-5; TRBD1 matches at 7 bases. Per germline, CDR1 MNHNS and CDR2 SASEGT. The V gene end was trimmed by 4 bases and the J gene end by 5 bases; junction bases not matched to a gene: 10. This CDR3 region has 15 residues. The CDR3, as DNA: TGTGCCAGCAGTGCCACGACAGGGAGCGGCGAGACCCAGTACTTC. Its translation: CASSATTGSGETQYF.

V usage is TRBV6-5 and J usage is TRBJ2-7; TRBD2 aligns across 8 bases. There are 13 residues in the CDR3. The V and J ends lost 2 bases and 5 bases, in that order; junction bases with no gene match: 2. CDR1 is MNHEY, CDR2 SVGAGI, per germline. The CDR3, as DNA: TGTGCCAGCAGTTACCGGGAGGGGAACGAGCAGTACTTC. This gives the protein CASSYREGNEQYF.

This chain uses TRBV30 with TRBJ2-7; unclear D gene. The V gene lost 1 base and the J gene lost 2 bases, with 9 bases spanning the gap. Germline V gives CDR1 GTSNPN, CDR2 SVGIG (reference sequence). CDR3 length: 13 residues. The CDR3: CAWSGAETYEQYF. CDR3 bases: TGTGCCTGGAGTGGAGCTGAGACCTACGAGCAGTACTTC.

DNA of the CDR3: TGTGCCAGCAGTGAACCCCCTGCTAGCGGGAAAGAGACCCAGTACTTC. It is translated as CASSEPPASGKETQYF. The V gene is TRBV25-1, the J gene TRBJ2-5; 9 nucleotides match TRBD2. The CDR3 totals 16 residues. The germline V gene encodes CDR1 MGHDK and CDR2 SYGVNS. J gave up 3 bases and V 2 bases, and 7 bases lay outside the gene matches. Full variable domain (rest looked up from reference TRBV25-1 and TRBJ2-5): EADIYQTPRYLVIGTGKKITLECSQTMGHDKMYWYQQDPGMELHLIHYSYGVNSTEKGDLSSESTVSRIRTEHFPLTLESARPSHTSQYLCASSEPPASGKETQYFGPGTRLLVL.

V gene TRBV5-1 combines with J gene TRBJ2-7; 7 positions agree with TRBD2. V lost 0 bases, J lost 3 bases, and 12 bases stayed unmatched. The CDR3 length is 17 residues. CDR1 and CDR2 (germline): SGHRS, YFSETQ. The CDR3 bases are TGCGCCAGCAGCTTGGAACCTAGCGGCCTTCCCAACTACGAGCAGTACTTC. This sequence encodes CASSLEPSGLPNYEQYF.

The rearrangement joins TRBV6-4 to TRBJ2-2; no firm D call. The CDR3 spans 16 residues. The V gene's germline CDR1 is MRHNA and CDR2 SNTAGT. With 4 bases removed from V and 6 bases from J, the gap between germline ends came to 18 bases. The CDR3 is CASSALPGLIPGELFF. CDR3 nucleotides: TGTGCCAGCAGTGCCCTCCCCGGGTTAATCCCCGGGGAGCTGTTTTTT.

The chain has TRBV5-1 and TRBJ2-1; D possibly corresponds to TRBD2 (5 bases). CDR1 is SGHRS and CDR2 is YFSETQ in the germline V gene. CDR3 length equals 15 residues. V lost 3 bases and J 4 bases, leaving 14 bases between the germline ends. The CDR3 region is CASSYYGVFYNEQFF. CDR3 DNA: TGCGCCAGCAGCTATTACGGGGTCTTTTACAATGAGCAGTTCTTC.

In this sample, this clone turned up a few times. The chain uses TRBV28 and TRBJ1-1; TRBD1 matches at 10 bases. This CDR3 is built from 15 residues. The J segment lost 1 base and the V segment lost 5 bases, leaving 4 bases of the junction unmatched. In germline, CDR1 is MDHEN, CDR2 SYDVKM. The CDR3 loop is CASSPRDRGNTEAFF. CDR3 in DNA: TGTGCCAGCAGTCCCAGGGACAGGGGGAACACTGAAGCTTTCTTT.

The chain has TRBV6-1 and TRBJ1-2, with 7 bases identical to TRBD1. The V gene end was trimmed by 3 bases and the J gene end by 2 bases; junction bases not matched to a gene: 6. Looked up from germline, CDR1 is MNHNS and CDR2 is SASEGT. CDR3 length: 15 residues. CDR3 DNA: TGTGCCAGCAGTGAGACGGGACAGTCCAACTATGGCTACACCTTC. This gives the protein CASSETGQSNYGYTF.

This clone was detected once. The V and J genes are TRBV29-1 and TRBJ2-7; D gene uncertain. Germline V gives CDR1 SQVTM, CDR2 ANQGSEA. The CDR3 runs to 14 residues. Trimming cost V 4 bases and J 0 bases, with 13 bases left between them. This CDR3 reads CSVVLSSSSYEQYF. DNA of the CDR3: TGCAGCGTTGTGCTCTCGTCGAGCTCCTACGAGCAGTACTTC.

This clone was found a few times. V gene TRBV2 combines with J gene TRBJ1-5, with a tentative D call TRBD1 (5 bases). CDR3 length equals 14 residues. Germline loops: CDR1 SNHLY, CDR2 FYNNEI. Trimming removed 7 bases at V and 4 bases at J, with 14 bases between. The DNA for the CDR3 is TGTGCCAGCACAGGGCAGGGAATGAATCAGCCCCAGCATTTT. Translated: CASTGQGMNQPQHF.

The J gene is TRBJ2-5, the V gene TRBV5-4; weak D call: TRBD2 (6 bases). V lost 4 bases and J 4 bases, leaving 14 bases between the germline ends. The germline CDR1 and CDR2 sequences are SGHNT and YYREEE (reference sequence). The CDR3 has 14 residues. Here the CDR3 reads CASSDARGGETQYF. Here the CDR3 DNA reads TGTGCCAGCAGCGACGCCCGGGGAGGAGAGACCCAGTACTTC. The entire variable domain, with the rest obtained from reference TRBV5-4 and TRBJ2-5, is as follows: ETGVTQSPTHLIKTRGQQVTLRCSSQSGHNTVSWYQQALGQGPQFIFQYYREEENGRGNFPPRFSGLQFPNYSSELNVNALELDDSALYLCASSDARGGETQYFGPGTRLLVL.

The rearrangement joins TRBV2 to TRBJ2-1; D is undetermined. There are 14 residues in the CDR3. Between the trimmed V and J ends, which lost 1 base and 7 bases, there was a span of 11 bases. Per germline, CDR1 SNHLY and CDR2 FYNNEI. CDR3 sequence reads: CASSEGWAPNEQFF. The CDR3 DNA reads TGTGCCAGCAGTGAAGGGTGGGCCCCTAATGAGCAGTTCTTC. The whole variable domain, filled in from reference TRBV2 and TRBJ2-1, reads EPEVTQTPSHQVTQMGQEVILRCVPISNHLYFYWYRQILGQKVEFLVSFYNNEISEKSEIFDDQFSVERPDGSNFTLKIRSTKLEDSAMYFCASSEGWAPNEQFFGPGTRLTVL.